The clone carrying this T cell receptor (beta chain) was detected many times. This specimen belongs to a study of T-cell reconstitution after alpha-beta-depleted transplantation in children. The CDR3 sequence is 14 residues long. Germline V gives CDR1 SGHRS, CDR2 YFSETQ. V shed 0 bases and J shed 3 bases, with 9 bases lying between them. Unique molecular identifiers were used in preparing the TCRbeta library. TCRdb reprocessed the PCR reads with MiXCR, giving one entry per CDR3 protein. There are hundreds of thousands of distinct CDR3 sequences in the sample; approximately 13% occur only once, and 4.5% to 6% lies in the top ten.

The receptor was isolated from a human donor who donated a stem cell graft to a child with combined immunodeficiency. The sequencing used PBMCs from the stem cell graft donor, collected from the stem cell graft. The V and J genes are TRBV5-1 and TRBJ1-2, with D maybe TRBD1 (5 bases). The DNA of the CDR3 is TGCGCCAGCAGCTTGGATCAGGGTCACTATGGCTACACCTTC. Translating gives CASSLDQGHYGYTF.